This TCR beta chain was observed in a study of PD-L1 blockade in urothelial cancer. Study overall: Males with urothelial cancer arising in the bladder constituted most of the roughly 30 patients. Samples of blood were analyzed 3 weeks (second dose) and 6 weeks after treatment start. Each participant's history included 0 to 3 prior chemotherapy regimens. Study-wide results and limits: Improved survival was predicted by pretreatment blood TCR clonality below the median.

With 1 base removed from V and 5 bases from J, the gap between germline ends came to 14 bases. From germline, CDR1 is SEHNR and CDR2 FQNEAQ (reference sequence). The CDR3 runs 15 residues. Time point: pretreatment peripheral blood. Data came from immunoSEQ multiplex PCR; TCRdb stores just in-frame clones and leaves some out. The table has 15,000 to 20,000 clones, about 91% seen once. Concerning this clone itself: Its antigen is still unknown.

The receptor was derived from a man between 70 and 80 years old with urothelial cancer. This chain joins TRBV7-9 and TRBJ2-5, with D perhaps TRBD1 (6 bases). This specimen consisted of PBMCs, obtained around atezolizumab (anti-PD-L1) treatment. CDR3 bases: TGTGCCAGCAGCTTAGTGGACAGTCGGCGGGAGACCCAGTACTTC. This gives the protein CASSLVDSRRETQYF.